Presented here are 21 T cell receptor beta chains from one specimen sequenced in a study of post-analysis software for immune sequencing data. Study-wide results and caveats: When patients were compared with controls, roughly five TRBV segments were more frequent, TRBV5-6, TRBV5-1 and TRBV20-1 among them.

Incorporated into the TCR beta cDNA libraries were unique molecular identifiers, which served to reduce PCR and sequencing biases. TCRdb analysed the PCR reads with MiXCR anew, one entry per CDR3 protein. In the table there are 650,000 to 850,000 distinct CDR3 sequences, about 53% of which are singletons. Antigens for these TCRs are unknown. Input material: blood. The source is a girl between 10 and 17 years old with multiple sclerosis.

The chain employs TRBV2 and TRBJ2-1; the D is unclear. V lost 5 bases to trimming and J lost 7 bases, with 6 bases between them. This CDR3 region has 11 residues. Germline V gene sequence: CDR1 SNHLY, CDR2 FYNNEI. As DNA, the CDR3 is TGTGCCAGCAGTCCTAGAAATGAGCAGTTCTTC. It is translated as CASSPRNEQFF.

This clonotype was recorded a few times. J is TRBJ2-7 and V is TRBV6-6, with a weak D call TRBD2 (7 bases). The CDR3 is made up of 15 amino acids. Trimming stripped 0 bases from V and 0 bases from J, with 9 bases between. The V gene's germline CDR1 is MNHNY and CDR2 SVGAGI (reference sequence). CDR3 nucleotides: TGTGCCAGCAGTTACTCGGGGGGGCCCTCCTACGAGCAGTACTTC. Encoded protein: CASSYSGGPSYEQYF.

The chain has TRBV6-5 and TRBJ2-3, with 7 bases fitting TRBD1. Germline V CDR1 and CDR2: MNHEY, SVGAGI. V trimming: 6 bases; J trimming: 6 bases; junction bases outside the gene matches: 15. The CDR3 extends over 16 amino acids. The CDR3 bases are TGTGCCAGCAGAAGACAGGGAACCAGACTCTCGGATACGCAGTATTTT. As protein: CASRRQGTRLSDTQYF.

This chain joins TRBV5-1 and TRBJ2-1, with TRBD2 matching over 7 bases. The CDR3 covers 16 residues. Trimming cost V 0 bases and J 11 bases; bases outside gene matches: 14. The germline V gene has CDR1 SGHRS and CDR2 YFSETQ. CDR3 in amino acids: CASSLAPGGMSQQQFF. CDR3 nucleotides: TGCGCCAGCAGCTTGGCCCCGGGAGGCATGTCCCAACAGCAGTTCTTC.

CDR3 in DNA: TGTGCCAGCAGTGCCTCAGGGGTTAATCAGCCCCAGCATTTT. Translated, it gives CASSASGVNQPQHF. The rearrangement joins TRBV2 to TRBJ1-5; weak D call: TRBD1 (6 bases). The CDR3 runs 14 residues. Trimming removed 4 bases at V and 4 bases at J, with 11 bases between. Germline CDR1 SNHLY, CDR2 FYNNEI.

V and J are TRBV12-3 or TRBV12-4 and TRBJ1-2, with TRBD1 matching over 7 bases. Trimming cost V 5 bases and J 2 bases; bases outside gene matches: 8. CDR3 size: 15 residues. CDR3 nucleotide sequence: TGTGCCAGCAGTCCCCTCCAGGGGGGGAACTATGGCTACACCTTC. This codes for CASSPLQGGNYGYTF.

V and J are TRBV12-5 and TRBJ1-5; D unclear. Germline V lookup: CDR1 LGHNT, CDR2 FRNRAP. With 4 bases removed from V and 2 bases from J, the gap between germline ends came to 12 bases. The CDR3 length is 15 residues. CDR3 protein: CASGSGLTGNQPQHF. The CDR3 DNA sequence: TGTGCTAGTGGTTCCGGACTAACCGGCAATCAGCCCCAGCATTTT. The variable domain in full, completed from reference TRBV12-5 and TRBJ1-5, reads DARVTQTPRHKVTEMGQEVTMRCQPILGHNTVFWYRQTMMQGLELLAYFRNRAPLDDSGMPKDRFSAEMPDATLATLKIQPSEPRDSAVYFCASGSGLTGNQPQHFGDGTRLSIL.

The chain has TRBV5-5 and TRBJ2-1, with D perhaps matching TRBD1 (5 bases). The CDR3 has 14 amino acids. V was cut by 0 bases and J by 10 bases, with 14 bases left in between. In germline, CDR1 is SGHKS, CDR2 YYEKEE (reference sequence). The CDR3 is CASSLGALRGEQFF. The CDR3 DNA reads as TGTGCCAGCAGCTTGGGGGCCTTAAGGGGCGAGCAGTTCTTC.

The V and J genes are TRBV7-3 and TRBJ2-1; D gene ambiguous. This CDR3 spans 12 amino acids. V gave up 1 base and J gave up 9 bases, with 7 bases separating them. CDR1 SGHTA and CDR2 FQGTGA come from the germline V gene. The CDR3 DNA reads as TGTGCCAGCAGCTTAATAGTCGGTGAGCAGTTCTTC. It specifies CASSLIVGEQFF. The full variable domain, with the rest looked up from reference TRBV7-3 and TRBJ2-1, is GAGVSQTPSNKVTEKGKYVELRCDPISGHTALYWYRQSLGQGPEFLIYFQGTGAADDSGLPNDRFFAVRPEGSVSTLKIQRTERGDSAVYLCASSLIVGEQFFGPGTRLTVL.

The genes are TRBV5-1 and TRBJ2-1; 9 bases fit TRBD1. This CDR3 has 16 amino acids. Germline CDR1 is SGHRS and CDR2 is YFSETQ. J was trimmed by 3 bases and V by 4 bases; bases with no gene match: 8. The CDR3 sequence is CASSGKQGANYNEQFF. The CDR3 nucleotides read TGCGCCAGCAGCGGTAAACAGGGGGCGAACTACAATGAGCAGTTCTTC.

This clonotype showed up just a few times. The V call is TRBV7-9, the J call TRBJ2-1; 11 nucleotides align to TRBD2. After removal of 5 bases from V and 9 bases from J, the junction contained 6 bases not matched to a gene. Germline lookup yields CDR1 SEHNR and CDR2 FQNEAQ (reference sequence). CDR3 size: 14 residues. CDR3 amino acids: CASSATSGKSEQFF. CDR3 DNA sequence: TGTGCCAGCAGCGCGACTAGCGGGAAGTCTGAGCAGTTCTTC.

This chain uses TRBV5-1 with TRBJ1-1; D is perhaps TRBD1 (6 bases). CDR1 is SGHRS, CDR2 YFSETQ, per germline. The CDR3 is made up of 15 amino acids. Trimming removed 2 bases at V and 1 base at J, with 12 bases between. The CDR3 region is CASSLYRASNTEAFF. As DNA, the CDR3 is TGCGCCAGCAGCTTATACAGGGCTTCGAACACTGAAGCTTTCTTT.

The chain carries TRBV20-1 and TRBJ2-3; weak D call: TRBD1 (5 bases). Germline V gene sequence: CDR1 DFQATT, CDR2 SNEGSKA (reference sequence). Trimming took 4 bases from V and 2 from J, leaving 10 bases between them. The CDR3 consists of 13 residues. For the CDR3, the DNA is TGCAGTGCTACCCGACAGTTCACAGATACGCAGTATTTT. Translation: CSATRQFTDTQYF.

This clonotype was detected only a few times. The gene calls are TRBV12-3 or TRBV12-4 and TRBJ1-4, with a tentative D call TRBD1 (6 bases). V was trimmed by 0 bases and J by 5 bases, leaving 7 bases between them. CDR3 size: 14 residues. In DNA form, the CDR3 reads TGTGCCAGCAGTTTAGCAGGGGGGAATGAAAAACTGTTTTTT. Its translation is CASSLAGGNEKLFF.

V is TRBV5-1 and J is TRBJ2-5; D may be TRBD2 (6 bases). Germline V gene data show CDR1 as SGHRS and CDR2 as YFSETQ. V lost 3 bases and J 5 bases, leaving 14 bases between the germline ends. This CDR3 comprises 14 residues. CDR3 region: CASSWDWARETQYF. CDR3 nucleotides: TGCGCCAGCAGCTGGGACTGGGCTCGGGAGACCCAGTACTTC.

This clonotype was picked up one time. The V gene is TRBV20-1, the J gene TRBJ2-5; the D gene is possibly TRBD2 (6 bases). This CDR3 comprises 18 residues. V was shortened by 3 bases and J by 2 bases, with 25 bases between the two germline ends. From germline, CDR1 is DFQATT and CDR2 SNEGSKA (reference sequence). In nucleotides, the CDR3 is TGCAGTGCTAGGCCCGTGGTCCCGGGACGGGGGAAGCAAGAGACCCAGTACTTC. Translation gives CSARPVVPGRGKQETQYF.

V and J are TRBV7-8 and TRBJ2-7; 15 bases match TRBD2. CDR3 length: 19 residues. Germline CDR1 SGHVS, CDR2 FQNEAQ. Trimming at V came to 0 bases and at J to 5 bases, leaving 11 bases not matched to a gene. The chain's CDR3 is CASSLAKGTSGRLGHEQYF. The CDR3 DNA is TGTGCCAGCAGCTTAGCGAAGGGGACTAGCGGGAGGTTGGGCCACGAGCAGTACTTC.

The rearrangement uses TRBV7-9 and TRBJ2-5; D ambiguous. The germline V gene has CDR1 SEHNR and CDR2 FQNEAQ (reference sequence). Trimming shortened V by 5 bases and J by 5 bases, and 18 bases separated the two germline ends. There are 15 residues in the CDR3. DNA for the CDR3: TGTGCCAGCAGCCCTAGGGCAGGCCCCAGGGAGACCCAGTACTTC. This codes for CASSPRAGPRETQYF.

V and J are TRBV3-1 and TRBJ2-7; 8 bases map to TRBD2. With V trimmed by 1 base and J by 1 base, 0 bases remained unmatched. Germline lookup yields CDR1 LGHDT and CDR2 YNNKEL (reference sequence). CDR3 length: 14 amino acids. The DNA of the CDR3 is TGTGCCAGCAGCCAAGGACTAGCGTCCTACGAGCAGTACTTC. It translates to CASSQGLASYEQYF.

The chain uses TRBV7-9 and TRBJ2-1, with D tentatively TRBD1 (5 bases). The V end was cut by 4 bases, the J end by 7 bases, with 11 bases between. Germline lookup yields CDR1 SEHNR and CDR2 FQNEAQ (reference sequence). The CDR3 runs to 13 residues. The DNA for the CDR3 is TGTGCCAGCAGCTCCATACGACAGAATGAGCAGTTCTTC. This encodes CASSSIRQNEQFF.

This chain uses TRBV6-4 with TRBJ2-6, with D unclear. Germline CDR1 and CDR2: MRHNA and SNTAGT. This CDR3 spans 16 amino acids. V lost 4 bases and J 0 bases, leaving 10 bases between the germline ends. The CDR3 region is CASSVDSFSGANVLTF. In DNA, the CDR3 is TGTGCCAGCAGTGTAGATTCCTTCTCTGGGGCCAACGTCCTGACTTTC.